What follows are 27 T cell receptor beta chains derived from one specimen sequenced in a study of memory CD4+ T cells and cytomegalovirus serostatus. Repertoires were generated with immunoSEQ multiplex PCR, while TCRdb's copy carries only in-frame clones and drops some. The sample consists of 54,000 or so clones, 80% to 85% of them appearing once. The sort gate was single viable CD3+CD4+CD8-CD45RO+ cells for memory CD4+ T cells. The sequenced sample consisted of memory CD4+ T cells from blood. Source of these receptors: an adult in good health and CMV-seronegative.

The chain links TRBV19 to TRBJ2-7; 12 bases fit TRBD2. CDR1 LNHDA and CDR2 SQIVND come from the germline V gene (reference sequence). V was clipped by 4 bases and J by 0 bases; unmatched bases: 7. There are 17 residues in the CDR3. CDR3 loop: CASSSGLAGSGSYEQYF. CDR3 DNA sequence: TGTGCCAGTAGTAGCGGACTAGCGGGATCGGGCTCCTACGAGCAGTACTTC.

This clone was observed a handful of times. The chain couples TRBV10-2 to TRBJ2-3; D is unresolved. The length of the CDR3 is 12 residues. Deletions cut 5 bases from V and 4 bases from J, with 7 bases between. Germline CDR1 and CDR2: WSHSY and SAAADI. The CDR3 DNA follows: TGCGCCAGCAGTTTACTTTCAGATACGCAGTATTTT. Translation gives CASSLLSDTQYF.

The chain employs TRBV30 and TRBJ2-6; D is possibly TRBD1 or TRBD2 (5 bases each). V was shortened by 4 bases and J by 1 base, with 14 bases between the two germline ends. CDR1 and CDR2 from the germline V gene are GTSNPN and SVGIG (reference sequence). This CDR3 is built from 16 residues. The CDR3 reads CAWTKGPSSGANVLTF. The CDR3 DNA follows: TGTGCCTGGACGAAGGGACCCAGTTCTGGGGCCAACGTCCTGACTTTC.

The V call is TRBV6-1, the J call TRBJ2-7; 7 bases are shared with TRBD1. J was trimmed by 4 bases and V by 7 bases; bases with no gene match: 10. CDR1 is MNHNS and CDR2 is SASEGT in the germline V gene. The CDR3 length is 14 residues. The CDR3 loop is CASIQTGRRYEQYF. The CDR3 bases are TGTGCCAGCATCCAGACAGGGCGTCGTTACGAGCAGTACTTC.

The V call is TRBV5-4, the J call TRBJ2-2, with D possibly TRBD2 on 6 matching bases. V was clipped by 4 bases and J by 7 bases, with 17 bases between them. The length of the CDR3 is 15 residues. Per germline, CDR1 SGHNT and CDR2 YYREEE (reference sequence). DNA of the CDR3: TGTGCCAGCAGCACTCCCGCGGGGAGAGGCGGGGAGCTGTTTTTT. Protein product: CASSTPAGRGGELFF.

This rearrangement joins TRBV6-5 to TRBJ1-2, with D tentatively TRBD1 (6 bases). The V end was cut by 6 bases, the J end by 7 bases, with 12 bases between. Per germline, CDR1 MNHEY and CDR2 SVGAGI. The CDR3 covers 12 residues. CDR3 region: CASSTGPRGYTF. CDR3 in DNA: TGTGCCAGCAGCACAGGGCCCCGTGGCTACACCTTC.

J is TRBJ1-1 and V is TRBV5-6, with D maybe TRBD1 (6 bases). This CDR3 comprises 14 residues. Germline CDR1 and CDR2: SGHDT and YYEEEE. V was trimmed by 6 bases and J by 2 bases, leaving 14 bases between them. The CDR3 is CASIKGGINTEAFF. CDR3 nucleotide sequence: TGTGCCAGCATAAAGGGGGGAATAAACACTGAAGCTTTCTTT.

The CDR3 sequence: CAWSVVANGEQFF. The CDR3 DNA reads TGTGCCTGGAGTGTTGTGGCCAACGGTGAGCAGTTCTTC. This sequence joins TRBV30 and TRBJ2-1; D not certain. This CDR3 spans 13 amino acids. Germline-derived CDR1 and CDR2 are GTSNPN and SVGIG (reference sequence). Trimming took 0 bases from V and 9 from J, leaving 12 bases between them.

Comments on this clone: Other nucleotide sequences from this sample produce the same CDR3. This chain connects TRBV20-1 to TRBJ2-7; TRBD1 is a possible D gene (5 bases). Germline V gene lookup returns CDR1 DFQATT and CDR2 SNEGSKA (reference sequence). The CDR3 is 11 amino acids. The V gene lost 3 bases and the J gene lost 4 bases, with 7 bases spanning the gap. The CDR3 region is CSARGLYEQYF. The CDR3 coding sequence is TGCAGTGCTAGGGGGCTTTACGAGCAGTACTTC.

This chain links TRBV10-3 with TRBJ1-5; 8 nucleotides agree with TRBD1. CDR3 length: 14 amino acids. Germline V gene sequence: CDR1 ENHRY, CDR2 SYGVKD. The V gene end was trimmed by 2 bases and the J gene end by 6 bases; junction bases not matched to a gene: 3. CDR3 region: CAISEGQGGQPQHF. The CDR3, as DNA: TGTGCCATCAGTGAGGGACAGGGAGGTCAGCCCCAGCATTTT.

J is TRBJ2-1 and V is TRBV11-3, with 9 bases matching TRBD2. CDR3 length: 14 residues. Germline V CDR1 and CDR2: SGHNT, YENEEA. Unmatched junction bases numbered 1, after V lost 0 bases and J lost 7 bases. DNA of the CDR3: TGTGCCAGCAGCTTAGATCTAGCGGGGAATGAGCAGTTCTTC. Amino acid sequence: CASSLDLAGNEQFF.

By proportion, this clone is medium-sized. The genes are TRBV25-1 and TRBJ2-7; D might be TRBD1 (6 bases). Trimming left V 4 bases short and J 2 bases short, with 15 bases between. There are 15 residues in the CDR3. The germline gives CDR1 MGHDK, CDR2 SYGVNS. CDR3 in DNA: TGTGCCAGCAGTGCGCGGACAGTCCCAGCCTACGAGCAGTACTTC. It is translated as CASSARTVPAYEQYF.

This sequence joins TRBV6-6 and TRBJ1-4; D remains ambiguous. The CDR3 runs 15 residues. V gave up 2 bases and J gave up 7 bases, with 14 bases separating them. Germline CDR1 is MNHNY and CDR2 is SVGAGI (reference sequence). The DNA for the CDR3 is TGTGCCAGCAGTTACGGGGATAAGGCAGGTGAAAAACTGTTTTTT. Residues: CASSYGDKAGEKLFF.

This chain uses TRBV4-3 with TRBJ1-1; no firm D call. V was cut by 0 bases and J by 3 bases, with 11 bases left in between. Germline assignment: CDR1 LGHNA and CDR2 YSLEER. This CDR3 is built from 15 residues. As DNA, the CDR3 is TGCGCCAGCAGCCAAGACTGGTTGGTGGACACTGAAGCTTTCTTT. Amino acid sequence: CASSQDWLVDTEAFF.

The gene calls are TRBV5-1 and TRBJ2-1; D remains unclear. Germline V CDR1 and CDR2: SGHRS, YFSETQ. The CDR3 runs 14 residues. V was shortened by 3 bases and J by 3 bases, with 10 bases between the two germline ends. The CDR3 sequence is CASSSGVYYNEQFF. For the CDR3, the DNA is TGCGCCAGCAGCTCTGGGGTCTACTACAATGAGCAGTTCTTC.

The J gene is TRBJ2-3, the V gene TRBV30; D gene ambiguous. The germline CDR1 and CDR2 sequences are GTSNPN and SVGIG (reference sequence). The CDR3 extends over 15 amino acids. Trimming stripped 2 bases from V and 0 bases from J, with 12 bases between. The CDR3 bases are TGTGCCTGGAGTTTCGGCAGCTCTAGCACAGATACGCAGTATTTT. This sequence encodes CAWSFGSSSTDTQYF.

This chain uses TRBV30 with TRBJ2-1, with D possibly TRBD2 on 5 matching bases. CDR3 length equals 14 residues. CDR1 is GTSNPN and CDR2 is SVGIG in the germline V gene (reference sequence). Trimming took 8 bases from V and 6 from J, leaving 20 bases between them. The CDR3: CAHSSWTSSNEQFF. For the CDR3, the DNA is TGTGCCCACAGCTCCTGGACTTCTTCCAATGAGCAGTTCTTC.

This rearrangement joins TRBV7-9 to TRBJ1-2; D gene ambiguous. Germline V CDR1 and CDR2: SEHNR, FQNEAQ (reference sequence). V gave up 8 bases and J gave up 2 bases, with 18 bases separating them. This CDR3 region has 15 residues. The chain's CDR3 is CASSSERTGNYGYTF. The CDR3 DNA is TGTGCCAGCTCATCTGAGAGGACGGGGAACTATGGCTACACCTTC. Full variable domain (remainder filled in from reference TRBV7-9 and TRBJ1-2): DTGVSQNPRHKITKRGQNVTFRCDPISEHNRLYWYRQTLGQGPEFLTYFQNEAQLEKSRLLSDRFSAERPKGSFSTLEIQRTEQGDSAMYLCASSSERTGNYGYTFGSGTRLTVV.

V gene TRBV28 combines with J gene TRBJ1-1; D unclear. The ends were cut back, 5 bases at V and 8 bases at J, with 9 bases in the middle. CDR3 size: 11 residues. CDR1 and CDR2 (germline): MDHEN, SYDVKM. CDR3 sequence (DNA): TGTGCCAGCAGTCACCGGTACGAAGCTTTCTTT. This gives the protein CASSHRYEAFF.

V is TRBV7-6 and J is TRBJ2-5; the match to TRBD1 covers 9 bases. V was pared by 2 bases and J by 7 bases, with 14 bases of the junction left unmatched. The CDR3 is made up of 17 amino acids. CDR1 SGHVS and CDR2 FNYEAQ come from the germline V gene. DNA of the CDR3: TGTGCCAGCAGCTTAACACCGGGACAGGGCAGGGAAGGGACCCAGTACTTC. This sequence encodes CASSLTPGQGREGTQYF. The entire variable domain, with the rest obtained from reference TRBV7-6 and TRBJ2-5, is as follows: GAGVSQSPRYKVTKRGQDVALRCDPISGHVSLYWYRQALGQGPEFLTYFNYEAQQDKSGLPNDRFSAERPEGSISTLTIQRTEQRDSAMYRCASSLTPGQGREGTQYFGPGTRLLVL.

The chain has TRBV11-2 and TRBJ2-3; D may be TRBD2 (6 bases). Germline CDR1 reads SGHAT; CDR2 reads FQNNGV. The length of the CDR3 is 19 residues. Trimming pared 4 bases from V and 0 bases from J, leaving 23 bases between. CDR3 residues: CASSSTGTSPPRSTDTQYF. The CDR3 DNA reads TGTGCCAGCAGCTCCACCGGGACTTCACCACCAAGGAGCACAGATACGCAGTATTTT.

The J gene is TRBJ1-4, the V gene TRBV18, with TRBD1 matching over 7 bases. CDR1 is KGHSH, CDR2 LQKENI, per germline. V gave up 10 bases and J gave up 8 bases; unmatched junction bases: 13. This CDR3 is built from 14 residues. As DNA, the CDR3 is TGTGCCACCTCCCAGGGGGGCGCTGAAGAAAAACTGTTTTTT. Translating it yields CATSQGGAEEKLFF.

This clone has only one observation. The CDR3 region is CASRPGLVGNQPQHF. The CDR3 DNA reads TGTGCCAGCCGTCCAGGATTAGTGGGCAATCAGCCCCAGCATTTT. The chain carries TRBV6-5 and TRBJ1-5, with unresolved D. In germline, CDR1 is MNHEY, CDR2 SVGAGI. The CDR3 extends over 15 amino acids. V was clipped by 8 bases and J by 2 bases, with 16 bases between them.

The J gene is TRBJ1-1, the V gene TRBV11-2; 8 nucleotides align to TRBD1. With V trimmed by 1 base and J by 5 bases, 15 bases remained unmatched. Germline V gives CDR1 SGHAT, CDR2 FQNNGV. This CDR3 has 18 residues. The CDR3 nucleotides read TGTGCCAGCAGCTTAGTAGGAACAGGGGGAGGGAGAGGGACTGAAGCTTTCTTT. Protein sequence: CASSLVGTGGGRGTEAFF.

The CDR3 DNA reads TGTGCCAGCTCACTCATTGCTGAAACAGGGGGCTCCTACAATGAGCAGTTCTTC. This encodes CASSLIAETGGSYNEQFF. This chain joins TRBV18 and TRBJ2-1, with 8 bases matching TRBD1. Trimming took 4 bases from V and 0 from J; bases not matched to a gene: 11. Germline CDR1 and CDR2: KGHSH and LQKENI. This CDR3 is 18 amino acids long.

The gene calls are TRBV12-5 and TRBJ1-3; tentatively, D is TRBD1 (6 bases). This CDR3 comprises 16 residues. V gave up 6 bases and J gave up 0 bases, with 15 bases separating them. The V gene's germline CDR1 is LGHNT and CDR2 FRNRAP. CDR3 protein: CASGPGVGGSGNTIYF. The CDR3 DNA reads TGTGCTAGTGGCCCCGGAGTAGGGGGCTCTGGAAACACCATATATTTT.

This clone was counted a single time. The chain is built from TRBV5-1 and TRBJ1-1, with D unclear. CDR1 SGHRS and CDR2 YFSETQ come from the germline V gene. CDR3 length equals 14 residues. Trimming shortened V by 0 bases and J by 1 base, and 7 bases separated the two germline ends. The CDR3 spells CASSLDWGNTEAFF. The CDR3 nucleotides read TGCGCCAGCAGCTTGGACTGGGGGAACACTGAAGCTTTCTTT.